Following are 23 T cell receptor beta chains from one sample sequenced in a study of identical twins. TCRdb re-derived calls from the 5' RACE reads in MiXCR, one entry per CDR3 protein. The sample has hundreds of thousands of distinct CDR3 sequences; less than 7% are singletons. Sequencing was done on a sample of naive T cells sorted from blood. Receptors were obtained from a man younger than 35 in good health.

The chain employs TRBV27 and TRBJ2-6; D perhaps matches TRBD1 (5 bases). V gave up 8 bases and J gave up 0 bases, with 14 bases separating them. The CDR3 sequence is 16 residues long. From germline, CDR1 is MNHEY and CDR2 SMNVEV (reference sequence). The CDR3 reads CASRPIGVSGANVLTF. CDR3 in DNA: TGTGCCAGCCGACCCATAGGGGTCTCTGGGGCCAACGTCCTGACTTTC. The full variable domain, with the rest looked up from reference TRBV27 and TRBJ2-6, is EAQVTQNPRYLITVTGKKLTVTCSQNMNHEYMSWYRQDPGLGLRQIYYSMNVEVTDKGDVPEGYKVSRKEKRNFPLILESPSPNQTSLYFCASRPIGVSGANVLTFGAGSRLTVL.

This clonotype has more than one count but fewer than ten. The CDR3 loop is CASSAPGQGLKNIQYF. CDR3 DNA: TGTGCCAGCAGCGCCCCGGGACAGGGCCTTAAAAACATTCAGTACTTC. The chain joins TRBV2 to TRBJ2-4; TRBD1 aligns across 9 bases. This CDR3 has 16 amino acids. Germline V lookup: CDR1 SNHLY, CDR2 FYNNEI. The V gene end was trimmed by 6 bases and the J gene end by 4 bases; junction bases not matched to a gene: 10.

This clonotype was counted at least ten times. The CDR3 here is CASSPPPTGEGNTGELFF. The CDR3 DNA follows: TGCGCCAGCAGCCCTCCCCCAACAGGGGAGGGGAACACCGGGGAGCTGTTTTTT. The chain is built from TRBV5-1 and TRBJ2-2; D is perhaps TRBD1 or TRBD2 (7 bases each). The CDR3 is made up of 18 amino acids. The germline V and J ends were trimmed by 4 bases and 1 base, with 20 bases remaining between them. Germline lookup yields CDR1 SGHRS and CDR2 YFSETQ.

The chain uses TRBV12-5 and TRBJ1-4, with D unclear. Germline V gives CDR1 LGHNT, CDR2 FRNRAP. V shed 7 bases and J shed 7 bases, with 13 bases lying between them. The CDR3 is 13 amino acids. As DNA, the CDR3 is TGTGCTAGTGCCCTCCCCTGGGGTGAAAAACTGTTTTTT. Protein product: CASALPWGEKLFF.

The CDR3 spells CASYSNGLNYGYTF. Here the CDR3 DNA reads TGTGCCTCCTACTCGAACGGGCTCAACTATGGCTACACCTTC. The chain carries TRBV6-1 and TRBJ1-2; D unclear. Trimming shortened V by 11 bases and J by 2 bases, and 18 bases separated the two germline ends. The CDR3 is 14 residues long. Germline CDR1 and CDR2: MNHNS and SASEGT.

This clonotype was seen many times. The gene calls are TRBV5-1 and TRBJ1-2; 8 nucleotides line up with TRBD1. With 3 bases clipped from V and 2 bases from J, the junction kept 3 bases outside the gene matches. The germline V gene has CDR1 SGHRS and CDR2 YFSETQ. This CDR3 has 14 residues. CDR3 DNA sequence: TGCGCCAGCAGCTGGGACAGGACCAACTATGGCTACACCTTC. Translated: CASSWDRTNYGYTF.

CDR3 protein: CASSAAVGEQFF. The CDR3 bases are TGTGCCAGCAGTGCCGCAGTAGGTGAGCAGTTCTTC. J is TRBJ2-1 and V is TRBV12-3 or TRBV12-4; unclear D gene. CDR3 length: 12 residues. V lost 5 bases and J 9 bases, leaving 11 bases between the germline ends.

This chain joins TRBV6-6 and TRBJ2-1; maybe TRBD2 (5 bases). The V gene lost 5 bases and the J gene lost 9 bases, with 11 bases spanning the gap. Looked up from germline, CDR1 is MNHNY and CDR2 is SVGAGI (reference sequence). The CDR3 consists of 12 residues. CDR3 nucleotides: TGTGCCAGCAGTACGACTAAAACTGAGCAGTTCTTC. Its translation: CASSTTKTEQFF.

This clonotype was picked up a small number of times. As DNA, the CDR3 is TGTGCCAGCAGCACGACAGGGTTCGGGGAGCTGTTTTTT. This translates into CASSTTGFGELFF. V gene TRBV7-9 combines with J gene TRBJ2-2; 7 bases match TRBD1. CDR1 and CDR2 (germline): SEHNR, FQNEAQ (reference sequence). The CDR3 is 13 amino acids. Trimming at V came to 5 bases and at J to 7 bases, leaving 4 bases not matched to a gene.

This clonotype was seen at least ten times. The J gene is TRBJ2-3, the V gene TRBV29-1; 8 bases agree with TRBD2. The ends lost 4 bases at V and 3 bases at J; junction bases unmatched: 9. CDR1 is SQVTM and CDR2 is ANQGSEA in the germline V gene. This CDR3 region has 15 residues. The CDR3 here is CSVVVAGGRTDTQYF. The CDR3 nucleotides are TGCAGCGTTGTAGTGGCGGGAGGTCGAACAGATACGCAGTATTTT.

Many counts were recorded for this clonotype. J is TRBJ2-3 and V is TRBV3-1; the match to TRBD1 covers 9 bases. V shed 1 base and J 5 bases; nucleotides not matched to a gene: 1. CDR3 length: 14 amino acids. Germline V gene sequence: CDR1 LGHDT, CDR2 YNNKEL (reference sequence). The CDR3 region is CASSQGGQGDTQYF. The CDR3 DNA reads TGTGCCAGCAGCCAAGGGGGACAGGGAGATACGCAGTATTTT.

This clonotype appeared many times. The chain carries TRBV5-1 and TRBJ1-1; D gene unclear. CDR1 and CDR2 from the germline V gene are SGHRS and YFSETQ. V lost 4 bases and J lost 0, with 13 bases in between. The CDR3 consists of 15 residues. The CDR3 nucleotides read TGCGCCAGCAGCGGCCAGGAACCTATGAACACTGAAGCTTTCTTT. Translating gives CASSGQEPMNTEAFF.

This clonotype was seen a handful of times. The DNA of the CDR3 is TGTGCTAGTGGTTTCCGGACAGGGGGCGATGAGCAGTTCTTC. Encoded protein: CASGFRTGGDEQFF. The chain uses TRBV12-5 and TRBJ2-1; 11 bases agree with TRBD1. The CDR3 is made up of 14 amino acids. The V and J ends lost 3 bases and 8 bases, in that order; junction bases with no gene match: 3. Germline loops: CDR1 LGHNT, CDR2 FRNRAP.

This clonotype was observed at least ten times. The chain recombines TRBV10-3 with TRBJ1-5; D might be TRBD1 (5 bases). Looked up from germline, CDR1 is ENHRY and CDR2 is SYGVKD. Trimming removed 6 bases from V and 8 bases from J, with 17 bases in between. CDR3 length: 14 amino acids. CDR3 residues: CAISQDAGVEPQHF. CDR3 DNA: TGTGCCATCAGCCAGGATGCGGGGGTAGAGCCCCAGCATTTT.

This clonotype was seen many times. The rearrangement uses TRBV29-1 and TRBJ2-4, with D possibly TRBD1 on 6 matching bases. This CDR3 comprises 13 residues. V lost 4 bases and J lost 2, with 9 bases in between. The germline V gene has CDR1 SQVTM and CDR2 ANQGSEA. The CDR3 spells CSVGGRTKNIQYF. Here the CDR3 DNA reads TGCAGCGTTGGGGGGCGAACCAAAAACATTCAGTACTTC.

This clonotype appeared many times. This chain links TRBV7-9 with TRBJ1-1, with 8 bases aligning to TRBD1. Per germline, CDR1 SEHNR and CDR2 FQNEAQ (reference sequence). V lost 5 bases, J lost 1 base, and 9 bases stayed unmatched. This CDR3 has 16 amino acids. The CDR3 DNA sequence: TGTGCCAGCAGCCCGAGTGACAGGGGCCAGAACACTGAAGCTTTCTTT. As protein: CASSPSDRGQNTEAFF.

The sample holds many counts of this clonotype. The gene calls are TRBV19 and TRBJ2-5; D might be TRBD1 (5 bases). CDR3 length equals 11 residues. In germline, CDR1 is LNHDA, CDR2 SQIVND (reference sequence). The V end lost 6 bases, the J end lost 5 bases, and 7 bases lay between the germline ends. The CDR3 nucleotides are TGTGCCAGTAGCAAGGGGGAGACCCAGTACTTC. This translates into CASSKGETQYF.

In its sample, this clonotype was seen a few times. This chain uses TRBV4-2 with TRBJ2-7, with D tentatively TRBD1 (5 bases). In germline, CDR1 is LGHNA, CDR2 YNFKEQ. V lost 0 bases and J 0 bases, leaving 9 bases between the germline ends. The CDR3 is made up of 15 amino acids. CDR3 in amino acids: CASSQEGANSYEQYF. CDR3 bases: TGTGCCAGCAGCCAAGAAGGGGCTAACTCCTACGAGCAGTACTTC.

This clonotype has at least ten counts. The J gene is TRBJ1-6, the V gene TRBV12-3 or TRBV12-4; weak D call: TRBD1 (6 bases). V shed 3 bases and J shed 9 bases, with 12 bases lying between them. The CDR3 totals 14 residues. The CDR3 reads CASSFGTRSSPLHF. The CDR3 DNA reads TGTGCCAGCAGTTTTGGGACAAGGAGTTCACCCCTCCACTTT.

This clonotype was observed many times. The rearrangement links TRBV6-5 to TRBJ2-2; TRBD2 agrees at 11 bases. The junction had 0 bases not matched to a gene; V was cut back by 3 bases and J by 3 bases. The CDR3 has 15 amino acids. CDR1 is MNHEY, CDR2 SVGAGI, per germline. Here the CDR3 reads CASSYSGRDTGELFF. For the CDR3, the DNA is TGTGCCAGCAGTTATAGCGGGAGGGACACCGGGGAGCTGTTTTTT.

This clonotype showed up many times. The rearrangement uses TRBV20-1 and TRBJ2-1; D is ambiguous. The germline V and J ends were trimmed by 2 bases and 1 base, with 15 bases remaining between them. The CDR3 has 16 residues. The germline CDR1 and CDR2 sequences are DFQATT and SNEGSKA (reference sequence). In nucleotides, the CDR3 is TGCAGTGCTAGAAAACCGGACGGGTCGTCCTACAATGAGCAGTTCTTC. Translation: CSARKPDGSSYNEQFF.

V usage is TRBV27 and J usage is TRBJ2-1; 8 positions match TRBD2. The CDR3 is 15 residues long. J lost 7 bases, V lost 3 bases, and 8 bases had no gene match. Germline CDR1 is MNHEY and CDR2 is SMNVEV (reference sequence). CDR3 loop: CASSLLAGRGNEQFF. CDR3 nucleotide sequence: TGTGCCAGCAGTTTGCTAGCGGGCCGGGGGAATGAGCAGTTCTTC.

There are many counts of this clonotype. The chain carries TRBV6-5 and TRBJ1-1, with a weak D call TRBD1 (5 bases). CDR1 and CDR2 (germline): MNHEY, SVGAGI. This CDR3 is built from 14 residues. The ends were cut back, 0 bases at V and 4 bases at J, with 9 bases in the middle. The CDR3 protein is CASSYSGRVTEAFF. In DNA, the CDR3 is TGTGCCAGCAGTTACTCGGGCAGGGTCACTGAAGCTTTCTTT.